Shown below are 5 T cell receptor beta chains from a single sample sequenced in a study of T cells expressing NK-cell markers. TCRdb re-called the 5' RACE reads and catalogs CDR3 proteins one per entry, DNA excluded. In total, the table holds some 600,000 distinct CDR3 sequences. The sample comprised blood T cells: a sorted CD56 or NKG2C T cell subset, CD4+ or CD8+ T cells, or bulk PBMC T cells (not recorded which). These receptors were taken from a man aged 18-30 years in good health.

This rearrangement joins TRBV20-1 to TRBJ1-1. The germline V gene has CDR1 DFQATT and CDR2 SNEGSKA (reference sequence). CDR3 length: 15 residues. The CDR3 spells CSARVSGLMNTEAFF.

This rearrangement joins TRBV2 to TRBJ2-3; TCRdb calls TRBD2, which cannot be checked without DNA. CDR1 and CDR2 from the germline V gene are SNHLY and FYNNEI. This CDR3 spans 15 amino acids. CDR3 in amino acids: CASRKTSGNTDTQYF. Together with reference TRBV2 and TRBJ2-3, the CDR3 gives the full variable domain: EPEVTQTPSHQVTQMGQEVILRCVPISNHLYFYWYRQILGQKVEFLVSFYNNEISEKSEIFDDQFSVERPDGSNFTLKIRSTKLEDSAMYFCASRKTSGNTDTQYFGPGTRLTVL.

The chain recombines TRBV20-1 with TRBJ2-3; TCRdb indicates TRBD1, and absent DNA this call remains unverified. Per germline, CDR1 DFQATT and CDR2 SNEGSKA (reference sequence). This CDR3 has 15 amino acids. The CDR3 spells CSAALGTDRTDTQYF.

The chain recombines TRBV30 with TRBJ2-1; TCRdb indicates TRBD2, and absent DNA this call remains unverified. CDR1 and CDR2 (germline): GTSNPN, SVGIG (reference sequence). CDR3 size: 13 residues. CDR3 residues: CAWKKRTYNEQFF.

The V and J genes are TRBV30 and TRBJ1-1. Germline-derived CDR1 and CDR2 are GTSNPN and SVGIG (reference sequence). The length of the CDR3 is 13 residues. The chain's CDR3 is CAWSVGRLTEAFF.